The 26 T cell receptor beta chains listed next were all sequenced from one sample in a study of cytomegalovirus exposure and HLA in healthy donors. 13 Jbeta primers and 60 Vbeta primers were used for the PCR. Produced via immunoSEQ multiplex PCR; TCRdb's table is partial and in-frame only. The sample has about 140,000 clones; roughly 80% are singletons. Source material: PBMCs. These receptor sequences come from a woman aged 25 to 39 in good health and CMV-seronegative.

The chain employs TRBV5-1 and TRBJ2-3; TRBD2 agrees at 8 bases. J was trimmed by 6 bases and V by 1 base; bases with no gene match: 7. This CDR3 is 15 amino acids long. CDR1 and CDR2 (germline): SGHRS, YFSETQ. The DNA for the CDR3 is TGCGCCAGCAGCTTGACCGGGGGGGCCGGGGATACGCAGTATTTT. This translates into CASSLTGGAGDTQYF.

This clone turned up a few times. J is TRBJ1-1 and V is TRBV19, with D possibly TRBD1 on 6 matching bases. V lost 5 bases and J 0 bases, leaving 10 bases between the germline ends. The CDR3 runs to 14 residues. Looked up from germline, CDR1 is LNHDA and CDR2 is SQIVND (reference sequence). The CDR3 loop is CASSRQVMNTEAFF. The CDR3 coding sequence is TGTGCCAGTAGTCGACAGGTGATGAACACTGAAGCTTTCTTT.

This clone was picked up a small number of times. The CDR3 DNA follows: TGTGCCAGCAGTCCGACAGGGAGAAATGAAAAACTGTTTTTT. Its translation is CASSPTGRNEKLFF. The rearrangement links TRBV2 to TRBJ1-4, with TRBD1 matching over 7 bases. The length of the CDR3 is 14 residues. Germline V CDR1 and CDR2: SNHLY, FYNNEI. V lost 5 bases, J lost 5 bases, and 5 bases stayed unmatched.

The V and J genes are TRBV30 and TRBJ1-2; 9 bases are shared with TRBD1. This CDR3 spans 13 amino acids. Germline assignment: CDR1 GTSNPN and CDR2 SVGIG (reference sequence). V was clipped by 5 bases and J by 4 bases; unmatched bases: 5. The CDR3 DNA is TGTGCCTGGCGGACAGGGGTTAGCTATGGCTACACCTTC. It translates to CAWRTGVSYGYTF.

This chain joins TRBV15 and TRBJ2-7; 7 bases are shared with TRBD1. Losses at the gene ends were 6 bases for V and 0 bases for J; bases not matched to a gene: 5. Per the germline V gene, CDR1 is LNHNV and CDR2 is YYDKDF (reference sequence). This CDR3 contains 14 residues. The CDR3 bases are TGTGCCACCAGAAGACAGGGAAGCTCCTACGAGCAGTACTTC. It is translated as CATRRQGSSYEQYF.

This clone was seen only a few times. V is TRBV5-6 and J is TRBJ2-7, with D tentatively TRBD1 (6 bases). Looked up from germline, CDR1 is SGHDT and CDR2 is YYEEEE. This CDR3 is 14 amino acids long. V was cut by 0 bases and J by 6 bases, with 13 bases left in between. The CDR3: CASSLAGVRSEQYF. Here the CDR3 DNA reads TGTGCCAGCAGCTTGGCAGGGGTTCGGTCCGAGCAGTACTTC.

The rearrangement uses TRBV14 and TRBJ2-2, with 7 bases identical to TRBD1. This CDR3 is 15 amino acids long. From germline, CDR1 is SGHDN and CDR2 FVKESK. Trimming at V came to 8 bases and at J to 7 bases, leaving 13 bases not matched to a gene. CDR3 residues: CASGPQGYDGGELFF. CDR3 bases: TGTGCCAGCGGACCACAGGGGTACGACGGCGGGGAGCTGTTTTTT.

This clone has just one count. V usage is TRBV19 and J usage is TRBJ1-5; TRBD1 agrees at 10 bases. Losses at the gene ends were 3 bases for V and 5 bases for J; bases not matched to a gene: 4. CDR3 size: 15 residues. Germline V CDR1 and CDR2: LNHDA, SQIVND (reference sequence). Here the CDR3 DNA reads TGTGCCAGTAGTATCTGGACAGGGGGACATCAGCCCCAGCATTTT. Translating gives CASSIWTGGHQPQHF. Based on the CDR3 plus reference TRBV19 and TRBJ1-5, the full variable domain is DGGITQSPKYLFRKEGQNVTLSCEQNLNHDAMYWYRQDPGQGLRLIYYSQIVNDFQKGDIAEGYSVSREKKESFPLTVTSAQKNPTAFYLCASSIWTGGHQPQHFGDGTRLSIL.

The rearrangement uses TRBV6-4 and TRBJ2-6, with D possibly being TRBD1 (5 bases). CDR1 and CDR2 (germline): MRHNA, SNTAGT. V gave up 0 bases and J gave up 2 bases, with 8 bases separating them. This CDR3 contains 16 residues. The DNA for the CDR3 is TGTGCCAGCAGTGACTCGCCAGGGACTGGGGCCAACGTCCTGACTTTC. It codes for CASSDSPGTGANVLTF.

This clone was observed a few times. The rearrangement joins TRBV10-3 to TRBJ1-2, with D perhaps TRBD1 (6 bases). Germline CDR1 and CDR2: ENHRY and SYGVKD. CDR3 length: 14 residues. Trimming stripped 5 bases from V and 0 bases from J, with 10 bases between. The DNA for the CDR3 is TGTGCCATCAGTTTCAGGGGTACTAACTATGGCTACACCTTC. It translates to CAISFRGTNYGYTF.

The gene calls are TRBV27 and TRBJ2-3; no firm D call. The V gene's germline CDR1 is MNHEY and CDR2 SMNVEV (reference sequence). The CDR3 has 14 residues. V lost 6 bases, J lost 4 bases, and 14 bases lay in between. This CDR3 is CASRSFPGPDTQYF. CDR3 nucleotides: TGTGCCAGCAGAAGTTTTCCTGGGCCAGATACGCAGTATTTT.

The V call is TRBV19, the J call TRBJ1-1; 7 nucleotides match TRBD1. CDR3 length: 14 residues. The V gene's germline CDR1 is LNHDA and CDR2 SQIVND (reference sequence). V was clipped by 5 bases and J by 4 bases; unmatched bases: 7. The CDR3 coding sequence is TGTGCCAGTAGTGCTACAGGGGTGGGCACTGAAGCTTTCTTT. Protein sequence: CASSATGVGTEAFF. The full variable domain, rest sourced from reference TRBV19 and TRBJ1-1, is DGGITQSPKYLFRKEGQNVTLSCEQNLNHDAMYWYRQDPGQGLRLIYYSQIVNDFQKGDIAEGYSVSREKKESFPLTVTSAQKNPTAFYLCASSATGVGTEAFFGQGTRLTVV.

The chain combines TRBV5-5 with TRBJ2-3; weak D call: TRBD1 (5 bases). CDR3 size: 15 residues. The germline V gene encodes CDR1 SGHKS and CDR2 YYEKEE (reference sequence). V lost 4 bases and J 0 bases, leaving 12 bases between the germline ends. The CDR3 DNA reads TGTGCCAGCAGCGGGGCAAGAGCTAGCACAGATACGCAGTATTTT. This gives the protein CASSGARASTDTQYF.

The rearrangement uses TRBV28 and TRBJ2-7, with 8 positions matching TRBD1. Germline trimming cut 5 bases from V and 2 bases from J; bases unmatched to any gene: 5. This CDR3 comprises 14 residues. CDR1 and CDR2 (germline): MDHEN, SYDVKM. The CDR3 protein is CASSPGQGPYEQYF. The CDR3 region has the DNA TGTGCCAGCAGTCCCGGACAGGGTCCCTACGAGCAGTACTTC.

The count of this clone is one. V and J are TRBV5-1 and TRBJ2-4, with a possible D match to TRBD2 (6 bases). Per germline, CDR1 SGHRS and CDR2 YFSETQ. V was pared by 4 bases and J by 2 bases, with 13 bases between. There are 15 residues in the CDR3. CDR3 region: CASSPSGQTKNIQYF. The DNA for the CDR3 is TGCGCCAGCAGCCCCAGCGGGCAGACCAAAAACATTCAGTACTTC.

This clone appeared a few times. This chain joins TRBV11-2 and TRBJ2-3; tentatively, D is TRBD2 (7 bases). Germline CDR1 is SGHAT and CDR2 is FQNNGV. V lost 1 base and J 10 bases, leaving 18 bases between the germline ends. The CDR3 spans 15 residues. The DNA for the CDR3 is TGTGCCAGCAGCTTAGGTGGGGGGGGGTCAGGGGCGCAGTATTTT. Translating it yields CASSLGGGGSGAQYF.

V is TRBV4-1 and J is TRBJ2-3, with TRBD2 identical over 16 bases. Germline V gene sequence: CDR1 MGHRA, CDR2 YSYEKL. This CDR3 has 16 amino acids. Trimming took 4 bases from V and 6 from J; bases not matched to a gene: 4. The CDR3 region has the DNA TGCGCCAGCAGCCCGGGACTAGCGGGAGGGCTGGATACGCAGTATTTT. It translates to CASSPGLAGGLDTQYF.

This clone was observed a single time. The chain employs TRBV6-5 and TRBJ2-7; 7 nucleotides align to TRBD1. Germline lookup yields CDR1 MNHEY and CDR2 SVGAGI. CDR3 length equals 12 residues. V was clipped by 6 bases and J by 7 bases; unmatched bases: 6. The CDR3 nucleotides read TGTGCCAGCAGAGACAGGGTGTATGAGCAGTACTTC. Its translation: CASRDRVYEQYF.

V usage is TRBV5-6 and J usage is TRBJ2-3; 7 bases match TRBD2. The CDR3 covers 15 residues. The ends lost 4 bases at V and 0 bases at J; junction bases unmatched: 5. Germline CDR1 reads SGHDT; CDR2 reads YYEEEE. Written as DNA, the CDR3 is TGTGCCAGCAGCCCCGGCGGGGGAAGCACAGATACGCAGTATTTT. Translated, it gives CASSPGGGSTDTQYF.

This clone has only a few counts. The CDR3: CASSEAVAYEQYF. CDR3 DNA sequence: TGTGCCAGCAGTGAAGCCGTAGCTTACGAGCAGTACTTC. The V gene is TRBV6-1, the J gene TRBJ2-7; no clear D. CDR3 length: 13 residues. V lost 0 bases and J 4 bases, leaving 7 bases between the germline ends. Germline V lookup: CDR1 MNHNS, CDR2 SASEGT.

This chain connects TRBV6-5 to TRBJ2-1; 10 bases fit TRBD1. The V gene's germline CDR1 is MNHEY and CDR2 SVGAGI. The CDR3 length is 16 residues. The ends lost 0 bases at V and 5 bases at J; junction bases unmatched: 4. The CDR3, as DNA: TGTGCCAGCAGTTACTCTCCGGGACAGGGGAACAATGAGCAGTTCTTC. Amino acid sequence: CASSYSPGQGNNEQFF.

The chain recombines TRBV28 with TRBJ2-4, with TRBD1 matching over 7 bases. This CDR3 comprises 15 residues. V was clipped by 6 bases and J by 7 bases; unmatched bases: 12. Germline loops: CDR1 MDHEN, CDR2 SYDVKM. DNA for the CDR3: TGTGCCAGCAGCTACAGGGGCCCCATGAGTAACATTCAGTACTTC. It specifies CASSYRGPMSNIQYF.

This clone was detected a few times. This chain joins TRBV5-6 and TRBJ2-7, with TRBD1 identical over 7 bases. Germline CDR1 is SGHDT and CDR2 is YYEEEE. After removal of 2 bases from V and 0 bases from J, the junction contained 5 bases not matched to a gene. This CDR3 comprises 15 residues. DNA for the CDR3: TGTGCCAGCAGCTTACCCTGGGACAGCTCCTACGAGCAGTACTTC. It yields the protein CASSLPWDSSYEQYF.

On this clone itself: Other DNA sequences in this sample translate to the same CDR3. The V call is TRBV4-1, the J call TRBJ2-1; 12 bases are a match to TRBD2. There are 16 residues in the CDR3. The germline CDR1 and CDR2 sequences are MGHRA and YSYEKL. Germline trimming cut 1 base from V and 4 bases from J; bases unmatched to any gene: 2. The CDR3 is CASSQGGLAGYNEQFF. The CDR3 DNA is TGCGCCAGCAGCCAAGGCGGACTAGCGGGGTACAATGAGCAGTTCTTC.

The gene calls are TRBV15 and TRBJ2-5; TRBD2 agrees at 12 bases. J lost 5 bases, V lost 0 bases, and 10 bases had no gene match. The CDR3 extends over 18 amino acids. Per the germline V gene, CDR1 is LNHNV and CDR2 is YYDKDF (reference sequence). The CDR3 DNA reads as TGTGCCACCAGCAGAGACGACTCTAGCGGGGGGGCGGGGGAGACCCAGTACTTC. It encodes CATSRDDSSGGAGETQYF.

The gene calls are TRBV6-6 and TRBJ1-1; D unresolved. The germline CDR1 and CDR2 sequences are MNHNY and SVGAGI (reference sequence). Trimming took off 5 bases at V and 6 bases at J, with 16 bases between the two ends. The CDR3 is 14 amino acids. The CDR3 DNA reads as TGTGCCAGCAGTCCTGGGGTCGGGAGAGCTGAAGCTTTCTTT. It yields the protein CASSPGVGRAEAFF.